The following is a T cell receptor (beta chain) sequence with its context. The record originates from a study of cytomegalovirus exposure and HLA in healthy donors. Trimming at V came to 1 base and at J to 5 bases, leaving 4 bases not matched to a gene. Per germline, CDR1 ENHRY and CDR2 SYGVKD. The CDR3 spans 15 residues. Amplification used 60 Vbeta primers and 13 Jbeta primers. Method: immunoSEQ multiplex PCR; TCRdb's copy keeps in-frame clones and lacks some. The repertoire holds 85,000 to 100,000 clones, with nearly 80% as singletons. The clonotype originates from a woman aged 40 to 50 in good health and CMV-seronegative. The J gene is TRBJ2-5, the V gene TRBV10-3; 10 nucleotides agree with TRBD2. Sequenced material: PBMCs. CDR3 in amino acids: CAISEFSGGKETQYF. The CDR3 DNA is TGTGCCATCAGTGAGTTTAGCGGGGGGAAGGAGACCCAGTACTTC.